This section outlines one T cell receptor beta chain sequence together with its context. Antigen unknown. Looked up from germline, CDR1 is SGHRS and CDR2 is YFSETQ. This CDR3 is 14 amino acids long. The ends were cut back, 0 bases at V and 3 bases at J, with 9 bases in the middle. This record belongs to a study of cytomegalovirus exposure and HLA in healthy donors. Study as a whole: Across about 400 genotyped donors, over 70% landed in the Caucasian-associated ancestry cluster. General observations from the study: In a later analysis, 17,000 or so TCR beta sequences were associated with HLA alleles at 0.05 false discovery rate. Later work found that TCR association rates differed between HLA loci; DRB1 had the most and HLA-C the fewest.

It was with 60 Vbeta and 13 Jbeta primers that the PCR ran. Method: immunoSEQ multiplex PCR; TCRdb's copy keeps in-frame clones and lacks some. The profile covers about 140,000 clones, with 78% appearing a single time and about 3.2% taken by the ten largest. The J gene is TRBJ2-5, the V gene TRBV5-1; perhaps TRBD1 as D (5 bases). This TCR was sampled from a female donor in good health and CMV-seronegative. Sequencing was performed on PBMCs. The CDR3 DNA reads as TGCGCCAGCAGCTTGGCGGCAGGGAAAGAGACCCAGTACTTC. Residues: CASSLAAGKETQYF.